These 20 T cell receptor beta chains came from one sample sequenced in a study of blood T cell repertoires in COVID-19. TCRdb's table, derived via immunoSEQ multiplex PCR, lists solely in-frame clones and lacks some. The sample records 250,000 or so clones, 86% being singletons. Sequencing was carried out using PBMCs or T cells enriched from blood (not recorded which). The source of these receptors is a woman aged 50 to 65 who had recovered from COVID-19.

The V call is TRBV7-2, the J call TRBJ1-1; no clear D. Germline V gives CDR1 SGHTA, CDR2 FQGNSA. V lost 0 bases and J lost 5, with 7 bases in between. There are 13 residues in the CDR3. The CDR3 DNA is TGTGCCAGCAGCTTAGCCAGGTTGACTGAAGCTTTCTTT. Translated: CASSLARLTEAFF.

This clone was observed a handful of times. V and J are TRBV11-2 and TRBJ2-5; TRBD1 matches 8 bases. The V segment lost 5 bases and the J segment 7 bases; nucleotides outside the gene matches: 6. Germline CDR1 and CDR2: SGHAT and FQNNGV. CDR3 length: 13 amino acids. DNA for the CDR3: TGTGCCAGCAGCCCGGGACAGGTCGGGACCCAGTACTTC. It codes for CASSPGQVGTQYF. The full variable domain, with the rest looked up from reference TRBV11-2 and TRBJ2-5, is EAGVAQSPRYKIIEKRQSVAFWCNPISGHATLYWYQQILGQGPKLLIQFQNNGVVDDSQLPKDRFSAERLKGVDSTLKIQPAKLEDSAVYLCASSPGQVGTQYFGPGTRLLVL.

The V and J genes are TRBV2 and TRBJ2-3; 8 bases agree with TRBD2. CDR1 and CDR2 from the germline V gene are SNHLY and FYNNEI. V lost 8 bases, J lost 4 bases, and 11 bases stayed unmatched. This CDR3 has 15 residues. CDR3 protein: CASPPWSGSSDTQYF. CDR3 in DNA: TGTGCCAGCCCCCCGTGGAGCGGGAGTTCAGATACGCAGTATTTT.

The chain carries TRBV7-9 and TRBJ2-5; TRBD2 agrees at 9 bases. There are 16 residues in the CDR3. Germline V gene sequence: CDR1 SEHNR, CDR2 FQNEAQ (reference sequence). Trimming removed 4 bases from V and 3 bases from J; junction bases left unmatched: 9. The CDR3 is CASSYAGGPVEETQYF. The CDR3 nucleotides read TGTGCCAGCAGCTACGCGGGAGGGCCTGTTGAAGAGACCCAGTACTTC.

The genes are TRBV7-6 and TRBJ1-3; D call uncertain. V was shortened by 4 bases and J by 0 bases, with 7 bases between the two germline ends. The CDR3 is 14 residues long. CDR1 SGHVS and CDR2 FNYEAQ come from the germline V gene. The DNA for the CDR3 is TGTGCCAGCAGCTCGCGTTACTCTGGAAACACCATATATTTT. Translation gives CASSSRYSGNTIYF.

The J gene is TRBJ2-1, the V gene TRBV28; D perhaps matches TRBD1 (5 bases). The germline gives CDR1 MDHEN, CDR2 SYDVKM. The CDR3 extends over 13 amino acids. V was cut by 5 bases and J by 7 bases, with 12 bases left in between. The CDR3 DNA reads as TGTGCCAGCAGTCTGGCAGGGATGAATGAGCAGTTCTTC. Residues: CASSLAGMNEQFF.

The chain links TRBV5-1 to TRBJ1-1; D gene uncertain. The CDR3 has 13 residues. Germline V gene sequence: CDR1 SGHRS, CDR2 YFSETQ. Trimming took off 4 bases at V and 0 bases at J, with 7 bases between the two ends. The CDR3 sequence: CASSRDMNTEAFF. Here the CDR3 DNA reads TGCGCCAGCAGCAGAGACATGAACACTGAAGCTTTCTTT.

This clone was detected only a few times. The chain is built from TRBV18 and TRBJ1-2; D is unresolved. V lost 0 bases, J lost 0 bases, and 8 bases lay in between. The CDR3 spans 15 residues. Per germline, CDR1 KGHSH and CDR2 LQKENI. The DNA of the CDR3 is TGTGCCAGCTCACCACCCTGGCAGACTAACTATGGCTACACCTTC. This gives the protein CASSPPWQTNYGYTF.

This chain connects TRBV4-2 to TRBJ2-5, with a possible D match to TRBD2 (5 bases). V was clipped by 4 bases and J by 3 bases, with 9 bases between them. The CDR3 consists of 13 residues. Germline CDR1 reads LGHNA; CDR2 reads YNFKEQ. The CDR3 nucleotides read TGTGCCAGCAGCCCTCCGGAGGAAGAGACCCAGTACTTC. This encodes CASSPPEEETQYF.

This chain links TRBV2 with TRBJ2-1; a possible D gene is TRBD2 (6 bases). Looked up from germline, CDR1 is SNHLY and CDR2 is FYNNEI. The V end lost 0 bases, the J end lost 10 bases, and 22 bases lay between the germline ends. There are 17 residues in the CDR3. CDR3 region: CASSEAGGGLFLKEQFF. CDR3 DNA: TGTGCCAGCAGTGAAGCGGGTGGGGGACTTTTCCTCAAAGAGCAGTTCTTC.

The chain has TRBV5-5 and TRBJ2-7, with D possibly matching TRBD2 (6 bases). Germline V gene lookup returns CDR1 SGHKS and CDR2 YYEKEE (reference sequence). The CDR3 is 16 residues long. Trimming shortened V by 0 bases and J by 0 bases, and 13 bases separated the two germline ends. The CDR3 nucleotides read TGTGCCAGCAGCTTGGAAGGGACTGCCAACTCCTACGAGCAGTACTTC. Protein product: CASSLEGTANSYEQYF.

V is TRBV7-9 and J is TRBJ2-3; the D is unclear. Trimming removed 3 bases from V and 2 bases from J, with 12 bases in between. Germline V lookup: CDR1 SEHNR, CDR2 FQNEAQ (reference sequence). The CDR3 is 15 residues long. CDR3 sequence reads: CASSFRSWYTDTQYF. CDR3 in DNA: TGTGCCAGCAGCTTTAGAAGCTGGTACACAGATACGCAGTATTTT.

The chain carries TRBV4-3 and TRBJ1-6; D is unclear. Germline lookup yields CDR1 LGHNA and CDR2 YSLEER. The CDR3 loop spans 15 amino acids. V shed 0 bases and J shed 9 bases, with 12 bases lying between them. The CDR3: CASSQDPLRSSPLHF. CDR3 nucleotides: TGCGCCAGCAGCCAAGATCCCCTTAGGAGTTCACCCCTCCACTTT.

The chain carries TRBV19 and TRBJ1-4; D uncertain. V shed 7 bases and J shed 7 bases, with 16 bases lying between them. Germline CDR1 is LNHDA and CDR2 is SQIVND (reference sequence). The CDR3 covers 14 residues. CDR3 residues: CASTRGLLGEKLFF. The CDR3 coding sequence is TGTGCCAGTACCAGAGGGCTATTGGGTGAAAAACTGTTTTTT.

The rearrangement uses TRBV7-2 and TRBJ2-5; no reliable D call. Trimming cost V 2 bases and J 0 bases, with 7 bases left between them. Germline-derived CDR1 and CDR2 are SGHTA and FQGNSA. The CDR3 runs 14 residues. The CDR3 DNA reads TGTGCCAGCAGCTTACAGGTGAACCAAGAGACCCAGTACTTC. Its translation: CASSLQVNQETQYF.

This clone was seen only once. The rearrangement links TRBV5-1 to TRBJ2-2; unclear D gene. Trimming pared 0 bases from V and 5 bases from J, leaving 2 bases between. The CDR3 spans 12 residues. Germline lookup yields CDR1 SGHRS and CDR2 YFSETQ. The CDR3 nucleotides are TGCGCCAGCAGCTTGGCTACCGGGGAGCTGTTTTTT. Translated, it gives CASSLATGELFF. Based on the CDR3 plus reference TRBV5-1 and TRBJ2-2, the full variable domain is KAGVTQTPRYLIKTRGQQVTLSCSPISGHRSVSWYQQTPGQGLQFLFEYFSETQRNKGNFPGRFSGRQFSNSRSEMNVSTLELGDSALYLCASSLATGELFFGEGSRLTVL.

The V call is TRBV9, the J call TRBJ2-5; TRBD1 matches 8 bases. CDR1 is SGDLS, CDR2 YYNGEE, per germline. The J segment lost 4 bases and the V segment lost 3 bases, leaving 5 bases of the junction unmatched. CDR3 length equals 14 residues. The chain's CDR3 is CASSAADRVETQYF. CDR3 nucleotide sequence: TGTGCCAGCAGCGCGGCGGACAGGGTAGAGACCCAGTACTTC. Drawing the rest from reference TRBV9 and TRBJ2-5, the complete variable domain is DSGVTQTPKHLITATGQRVTLRCSPRSGDLSVYWYQQSLDQGLQFLIQYYNGEERAKGNILERFSAQQFPDLHSELNLSSLELGDSALYFCASSAADRVETQYFGPGTRLLVL.

CDR3 sequence: CASRGELASTYEQYF. In DNA, the CDR3 is TGCGCCAGCAGGGGGGAACTAGCGTCCACCTACGAGCAGTACTTC. The chain has TRBV10-2 and TRBJ2-7; 7 bases match TRBD2. V lost 6 bases, J lost 2 bases, and 10 bases stayed unmatched. CDR3 length equals 15 residues. Germline CDR1 reads WSHSY; CDR2 reads SAAADI.

The chain employs TRBV6-2 or TRBV6-3 and TRBJ1-1, with TRBD1 matching over 10 bases. There are 14 residues in the CDR3. The J segment lost 4 bases and the V segment lost 5 bases, leaving 4 bases of the junction unmatched. Germline V CDR1 and CDR2: MNHEY, SVGEGT. CDR3 amino acids: CASSKTGGFTEAFF. The DNA for the CDR3 is TGTGCCAGCAGTAAGACAGGGGGCTTCACTGAAGCTTTCTTT.

The rearrangement joins TRBV5-1 to TRBJ2-5; D unclear. Germline V CDR1 and CDR2: SGHRS, YFSETQ. The CDR3 extends over 16 amino acids. Trimming took 0 bases from V and 5 from J, leaving 17 bases between them. CDR3 nucleotide sequence: TGCGCCAGCAGCTTGGCCGGGTTAGGCCGCGAGGAGACCCAGTACTTC. It codes for CASSLAGLGREETQYF.